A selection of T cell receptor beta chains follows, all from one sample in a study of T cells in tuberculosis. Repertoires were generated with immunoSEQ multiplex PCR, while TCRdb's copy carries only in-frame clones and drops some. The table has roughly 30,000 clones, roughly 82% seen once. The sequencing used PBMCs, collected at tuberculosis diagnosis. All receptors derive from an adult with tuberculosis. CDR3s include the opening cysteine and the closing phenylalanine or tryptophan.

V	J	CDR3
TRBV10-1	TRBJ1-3	CASSGGNTIYF
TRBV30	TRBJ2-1	CAWSTPLGEQFF
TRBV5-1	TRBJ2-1	CASSLAPGTSGGNEQFF
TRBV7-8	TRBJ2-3	CASSLGVGTSGRITDTQYF
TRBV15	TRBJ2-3	CATSRGASGDTQYF
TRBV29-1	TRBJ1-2	CSVGGQVVGYTF
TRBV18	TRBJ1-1	CASSGAGTANTEAFF
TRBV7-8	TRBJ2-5	CASSTGAQETQYF
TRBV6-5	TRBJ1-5	CASSRVGNQPQHF
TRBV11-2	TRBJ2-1	CASSLVSGSVARGNEQFF
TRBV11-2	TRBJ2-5	CASSVTSRETQYF
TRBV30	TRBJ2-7	CAWSHSGRSEQYF
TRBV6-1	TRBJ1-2	CASSEAGTAANYGYTF
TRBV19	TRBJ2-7	CASSMSGGLSYEQYF
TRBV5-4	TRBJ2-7	CASSPGGVSSYEQYF
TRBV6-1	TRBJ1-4	CASSELHLSTNEKLFF
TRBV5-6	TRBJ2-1	CASSLRGAGYNEQFF
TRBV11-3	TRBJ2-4	CASSLGWASGGAEDFNIQYF
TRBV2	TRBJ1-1	CASSEGARNTEAFF
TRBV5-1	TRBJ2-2	CASSLVVGLAGVGTGELFF
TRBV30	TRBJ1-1	CAWSVLQGAVEAFF
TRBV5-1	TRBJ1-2	CASSPDREGRTF
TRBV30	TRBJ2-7	CAWMPITAVYEQYF